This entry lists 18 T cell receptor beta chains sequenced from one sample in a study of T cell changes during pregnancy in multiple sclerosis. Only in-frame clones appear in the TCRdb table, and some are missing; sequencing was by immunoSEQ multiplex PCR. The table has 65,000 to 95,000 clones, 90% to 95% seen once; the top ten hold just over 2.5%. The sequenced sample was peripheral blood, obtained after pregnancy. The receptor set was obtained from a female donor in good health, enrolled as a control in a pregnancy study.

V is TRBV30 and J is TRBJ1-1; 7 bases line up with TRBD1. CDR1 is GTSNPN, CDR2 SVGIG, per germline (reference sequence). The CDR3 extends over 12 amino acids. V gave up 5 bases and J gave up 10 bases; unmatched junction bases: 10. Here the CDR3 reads CAWDRVLRGAFF. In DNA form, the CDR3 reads TGTGCCTGGGACAGGGTCCTCCGAGGAGCTTTCTTT. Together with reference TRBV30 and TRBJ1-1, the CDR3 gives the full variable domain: SQTIHQWPATLVQPVGSPLSLECTVEGTSNPNLYWYRQAAGRGLQLLFYSVGIGQISSEVPQNLSASRPQDRQFILSSKKLLLSDSGFYLCAWDRVLRGAFFGQGTRLTVV.

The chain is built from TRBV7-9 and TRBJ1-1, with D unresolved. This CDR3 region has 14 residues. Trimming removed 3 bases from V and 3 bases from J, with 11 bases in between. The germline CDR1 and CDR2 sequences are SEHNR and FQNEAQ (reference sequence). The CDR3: CASSFTAPYTEAFF. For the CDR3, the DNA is TGTGCCAGCAGCTTCACAGCCCCGTACACTGAAGCTTTCTTT.

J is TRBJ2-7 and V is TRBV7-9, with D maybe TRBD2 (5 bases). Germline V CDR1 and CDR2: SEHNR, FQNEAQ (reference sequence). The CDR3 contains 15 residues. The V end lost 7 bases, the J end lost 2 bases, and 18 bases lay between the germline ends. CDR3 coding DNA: TGTGCCAGCACCAGCTTCGGACTTCCTACCTACGAGCAGTACTTC. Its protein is CASTSFGLPTYEQYF.

The CDR3 loop is CASSSVINTEAFF. In DNA, the CDR3 is TGTGCCAGCAGCTCGGTTATAAACACTGAAGCTTTCTTT. The chain couples TRBV5-8 to TRBJ1-1; D gene ambiguous. CDR1 is SGHTS, CDR2 YDEGEE, per germline. This CDR3 comprises 13 residues. Trimming pared 3 bases from V and 2 bases from J, leaving 8 bases between.

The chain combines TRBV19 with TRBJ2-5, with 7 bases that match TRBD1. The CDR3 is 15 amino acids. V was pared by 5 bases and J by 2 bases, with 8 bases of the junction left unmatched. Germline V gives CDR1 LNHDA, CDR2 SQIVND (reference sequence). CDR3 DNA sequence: TGTGCCAGTAGTTCTAGGGGACAGCTACAAGAGACCCAGTACTTC. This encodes CASSSRGQLQETQYF.

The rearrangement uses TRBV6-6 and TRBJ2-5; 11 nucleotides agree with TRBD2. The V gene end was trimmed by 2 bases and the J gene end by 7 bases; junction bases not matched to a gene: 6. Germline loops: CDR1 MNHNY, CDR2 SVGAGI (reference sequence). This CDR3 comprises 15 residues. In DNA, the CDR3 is TGTGCCAGCAGTTACGGGCTAGCGGGGGGCGGGACCCAGTACTTC. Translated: CASSYGLAGGGTQYF.

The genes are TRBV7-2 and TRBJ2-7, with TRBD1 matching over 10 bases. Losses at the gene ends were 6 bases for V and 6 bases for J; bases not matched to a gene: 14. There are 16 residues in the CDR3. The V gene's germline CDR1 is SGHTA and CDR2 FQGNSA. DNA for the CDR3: TGTGCCAGCAGACAAAGACGAGGGGACAGGGGATTCGAGCAGTACTTC. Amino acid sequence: CASRQRRGDRGFEQYF.

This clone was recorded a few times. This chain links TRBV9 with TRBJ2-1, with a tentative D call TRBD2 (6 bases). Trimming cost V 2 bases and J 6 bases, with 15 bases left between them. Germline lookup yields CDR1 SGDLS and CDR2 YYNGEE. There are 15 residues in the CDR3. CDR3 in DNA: TGTGCCAGCAGCGTGTTCCCCGGGACTCCCAATGAGCAGTTCTTC. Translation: CASSVFPGTPNEQFF.

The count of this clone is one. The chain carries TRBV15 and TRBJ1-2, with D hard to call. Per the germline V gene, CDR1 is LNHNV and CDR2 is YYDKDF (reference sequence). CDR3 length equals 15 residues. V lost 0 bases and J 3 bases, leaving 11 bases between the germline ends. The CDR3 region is CATSREYREDYGYTF. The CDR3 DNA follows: TGTGCCACCAGCAGAGAGTACCGGGAGGACTATGGCTACACCTTC.

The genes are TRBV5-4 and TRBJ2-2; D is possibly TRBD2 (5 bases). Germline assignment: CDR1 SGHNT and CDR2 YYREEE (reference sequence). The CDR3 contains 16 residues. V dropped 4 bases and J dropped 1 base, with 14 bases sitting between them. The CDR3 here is CASSLGGRQNTGELFF. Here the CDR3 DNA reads TGTGCCAGCAGCCTCGGAGGCAGACAGAACACCGGGGAGCTGTTTTTT.

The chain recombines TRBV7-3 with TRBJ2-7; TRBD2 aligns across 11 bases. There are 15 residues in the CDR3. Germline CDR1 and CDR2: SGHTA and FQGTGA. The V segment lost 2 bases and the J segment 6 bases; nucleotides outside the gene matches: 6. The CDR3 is CASSLSGLAGGEQYF. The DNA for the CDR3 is TGTGCCAGCAGCTTATCGGGTCTAGCGGGAGGCGAGCAGTACTTC.

CDR3 region: CAWSTGTGGRETQYF. The CDR3 DNA follows: TGTGCCTGGAGTACCGGGACAGGGGGCAGAGAGACCCAGTACTTC. The V call is TRBV30, the J call TRBJ2-5; 12 nucleotides align to TRBD1. Germline V gene sequence: CDR1 GTSNPN, CDR2 SVGIG (reference sequence). With V trimmed by 2 bases and J by 4 bases, 5 bases remained unmatched. The CDR3 spans 15 residues.

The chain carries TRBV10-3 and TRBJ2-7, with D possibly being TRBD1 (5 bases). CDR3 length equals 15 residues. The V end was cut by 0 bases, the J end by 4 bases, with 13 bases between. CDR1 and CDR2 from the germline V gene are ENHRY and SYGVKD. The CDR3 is CAISESIGVGYEQYF. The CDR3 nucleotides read TGTGCCATCAGTGAGTCGATAGGGGTAGGGTACGAGCAGTACTTC.

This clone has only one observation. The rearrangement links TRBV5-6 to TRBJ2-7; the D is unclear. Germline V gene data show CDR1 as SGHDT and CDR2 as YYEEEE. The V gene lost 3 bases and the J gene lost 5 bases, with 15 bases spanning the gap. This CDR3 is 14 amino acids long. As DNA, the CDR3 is TGTGCCAGCAGCTCCGGGTTCCGCGGAGACGAGCAGTACTTC. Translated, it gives CASSSGFRGDEQYF.

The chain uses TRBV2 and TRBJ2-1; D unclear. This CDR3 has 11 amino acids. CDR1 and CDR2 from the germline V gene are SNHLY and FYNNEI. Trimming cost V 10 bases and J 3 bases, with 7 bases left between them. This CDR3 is CATENYNEQFF. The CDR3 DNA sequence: TGTGCCACCGAGAACTACAATGAGCAGTTCTTC.

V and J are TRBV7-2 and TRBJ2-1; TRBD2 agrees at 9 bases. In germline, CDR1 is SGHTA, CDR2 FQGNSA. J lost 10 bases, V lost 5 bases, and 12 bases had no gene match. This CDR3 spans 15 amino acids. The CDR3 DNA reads TGTGCCAGCAGCCAGGGCGGGGGGGCAGCTTGGGAGCAGTTCTTC. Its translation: CASSQGGGAAWEQFF.

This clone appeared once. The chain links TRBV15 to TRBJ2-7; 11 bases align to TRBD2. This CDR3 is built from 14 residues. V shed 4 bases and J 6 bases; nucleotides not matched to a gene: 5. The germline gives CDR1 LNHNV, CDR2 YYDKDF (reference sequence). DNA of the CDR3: TGTGCCACCAGCATGGGACTAGCGGATATCGAGCAGTACTTC. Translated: CATSMGLADIEQYF.

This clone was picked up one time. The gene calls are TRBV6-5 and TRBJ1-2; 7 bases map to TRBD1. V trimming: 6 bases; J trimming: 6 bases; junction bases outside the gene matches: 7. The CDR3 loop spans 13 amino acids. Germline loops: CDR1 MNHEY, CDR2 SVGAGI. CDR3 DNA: TGTGCCAGCAGGATAGGGGGCTCGAATGGCTACACCTTC. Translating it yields CASRIGGSNGYTF.